What follows is one T cell receptor beta chain and its context. Compared with germline, one end of the junction differs, possibly owing to a read error. The data were taken from a study of technical replicates of blood from several donors. Repertoires were generated with immunoSEQ multiplex PCR, while TCRdb's copy carries only in-frame clones and drops some. Altogether almost 90,000 clones are present, around 96% being singletons, with the ten largest covering roughly 0.22%. This CDR3 has 14 residues. CDR1 MDHEN and CDR2 SYDVKM come from the germline V gene. The sample comprised T cells isolated from PBMCs. The receptor comes from a human donor in good health. J is TRBJ2-2 and V is TRBV28, with 8 bases identical to TRBD2. In DNA form, the CDR3 reads TGTGCGAGCAGGCTAGCGGGTAGGGCCGGGGAGCTGTTTTTT. This sequence encodes CASRLAGRAGELFF.